What follows are 31 T cell receptor beta chains derived from one specimen sequenced in a study of shared clonotypes between healthy human individuals (dated by TCRdb to the early 2020s). The library was built by means of the immunoSEQ multiplex PCR assay. The source is immuneACCESS, and TCRdb retained only in-frame sequences with V and J called. Part of the clones is not carried over; for the studies checked, unresolved V genes explain less than half of this, and the remainder is unexplained. The sample contains 600,000 to 750,000 clones, 55% to 80% of them found a single time. Jointly, the top ten make up more than 1.5% of the sample. The sample comprised memory CD4+ T cells sorted from blood. Taken with the paper, the label for cell subset or site translates to: CD45RA-negative fraction. The source is a woman between 25 and 40 years old in good health.

This clone was counted between two and nine times. The chain couples TRBV2 to TRBJ1-4, with TRBD1 matching over 7 bases. CDR1 is SNHLY, CDR2 FYNNEI, per germline. Trimming at V came to 5 bases and at J to 5 bases, leaving 2 bases not matched to a gene. The CDR3 runs 13 residues. The CDR3 nucleotides are TGTGCCAGCAGTAGGGACAGCAATGAAAAACTGTTTTTT. Protein sequence: CASSRDSNEKLFF. The full variable domain, in which reference TRBV2 and TRBJ1-4 provide the parts outside the CDR3, is EPEVTQTPSHQVTQMGQEVILRCVPISNHLYFYWYRQILGQKVEFLVSFYNNEISEKSEIFDDQFSVERPDGSNFTLKIRSTKLEDSAMYFCASSRDSNEKLFFGSGTQLSVL.

This clone came up a few times. This chain uses TRBV6-6 with TRBJ1-6; 8 positions agree with TRBD1. CDR3 length: 16 amino acids. Germline V gives CDR1 MNHNY, CDR2 SVGAGI (reference sequence). With 2 bases clipped from V and 7 bases from J, the junction kept 7 bases outside the gene matches. The DNA of the CDR3 is TGTGCCAGCAGTTACGAGGCAGGGGGCGCGAATTCACCCCTCCACTTT. This encodes CASSYEAGGANSPLHF.

The CDR3 loop reads CATSKTRGQGSDEQFF. The CDR3, as DNA: TGTGCCACCAGCAAAACTCGGGGACAGGGTAGCGATGAGCAGTTCTTC. The genes are TRBV15 and TRBJ2-1; TRBD1 agrees at 9 bases. CDR3 size: 16 residues. Germline values: CDR1 LNHNV, CDR2 YYDKDF (reference sequence). The J segment lost 8 bases and the V segment lost 4 bases, leaving 12 bases of the junction unmatched. Variable domain in full (rest from reference TRBV15 and TRBJ2-1): DAMVIQNPRYQVTQFGKPVTLSCSQTLNHNVMYWYQQKSSQAPKLLFHYYDKDFNNEADTPDNFQSRRPNTSFCFLDIRSPGLGDTAMYLCATSKTRGQGSDEQFFGPGTRLTVL.

This clone occurred a few times. The chain uses TRBV29-1 and TRBJ1-5; tentatively, D is TRBD1 (5 bases). V shed 4 bases and J shed 2 bases, with 6 bases lying between them. CDR3 length equals 12 residues. The germline CDR1 and CDR2 sequences are SQVTM and ANQGSEA. The DNA for the CDR3 is TGCAGCGTTGGGGACGGCAATCAGCCCCAGCATTTT. Encoded protein: CSVGDGNQPQHF.

This clone was detected many times. The chain links TRBV6-1 to TRBJ2-3; D unclear. The length of the CDR3 is 14 residues. V dropped 5 bases and J dropped 5 bases, with 14 bases sitting between them. CDR1 is MNHNS and CDR2 is SASEGT in the germline V gene. CDR3 DNA sequence: TGTGCCAGCAGTTCCCGGCTAGTCTTAGATACGCAGTATTTT. Its translation: CASSSRLVLDTQYF.

This rearrangement joins TRBV5-4 to TRBJ1-2; unclear D gene. Germline assignment: CDR1 SGHNT and CDR2 YYREEE (reference sequence). V was shortened by 4 bases and J by 0 bases, with 7 bases between the two germline ends. The CDR3 totals 13 residues. In DNA form, the CDR3 reads TGTGCCAGCAGCCAGAAAGCTAACTATGGCTACACCTTC. The encoded protein is CASSQKANYGYTF.

The V and J genes are TRBV5-4 and TRBJ2-5; 7 bases match TRBD2. CDR3 length equals 16 residues. The ends lost 1 base at V and 2 bases at J; junction bases unmatched: 8. Per germline, CDR1 SGHNT and CDR2 YYREEE (reference sequence). The CDR3 spells CASSLNNIGGQETQYF. The CDR3 bases are TGTGCCAGCAGCTTGAACAATATCGGGGGGCAAGAGACCCAGTACTTC. Using reference TRBV5-4 and TRBJ2-5 for the parts outside the CDR3, the full variable domain is ETGVTQSPTHLIKTRGQQVTLRCSSQSGHNTVSWYQQALGQGPQFIFQYYREEENGRGNFPPRFSGLQFPNYSSELNVNALELDDSALYLCASSLNNIGGQETQYFGPGTRLLVL.

Details on this clone: The identical CDR3 is also encoded by other nucleotide sequences in the sample. The CDR3 is CASSFGTLNQPQHF. In DNA form, the CDR3 reads TGTGCCAGCAGCTTCGGGACGCTGAATCAGCCCCAGCATTTT. The chain carries TRBV28 and TRBJ1-5; TRBD1 might be the D (5 bases). Germline V lookup: CDR1 MDHEN, CDR2 SYDVKM. Deletions cut 6 bases from V and 4 bases from J, with 13 bases between. This CDR3 is 14 amino acids long.

As to this clone: Other DNA sequences in this sample translate to the same CDR3. The chain links TRBV27 to TRBJ1-5; D unclear. The CDR3 has 12 amino acids. Germline-derived CDR1 and CDR2 are MNHEY and SMNVEV (reference sequence). V gave up 3 bases and J gave up 6 bases, with 6 bases separating them. As DNA, the CDR3 is TGTGCCAGCAGTTTTGTAGGTCAGCCCCAGCATTTT. This codes for CASSFVGQPQHF.

The V gene is TRBV6-5, the J gene TRBJ2-3; D is unresolved. V was cut by 2 bases and J by 3 bases, with 9 bases left in between. Looked up from germline, CDR1 is MNHEY and CDR2 is SVGAGI. The CDR3 covers 14 residues. CDR3 in DNA: TGTGCCAGCAGTTACGGGGAAGCTACAGATACGCAGTATTTT. Residues: CASSYGEATDTQYF.

J is TRBJ1-3 and V is TRBV10-3; D unclear. Deletions cut 6 bases from V and 0 bases from J, with 6 bases between. Looked up from germline, CDR1 is ENHRY and CDR2 is SYGVKD. This CDR3 region has 13 residues. The CDR3 is CAIRELSGNTIYF. CDR3 nucleotides: TGTGCCATCAGGGAGCTCTCTGGAAACACCATATATTTT.

V is TRBV7-2 and J is TRBJ2-2; D gene unclear. The CDR3 consists of 12 residues. Germline-derived CDR1 and CDR2 are SGHTA and FQGNSA. V shed 3 bases and J shed 3 bases, with 2 bases lying between them. The CDR3 bases are TGTGCCAGCAGCTTTTACACCGGGGAGCTGTTTTTT. Protein sequence: CASSFYTGELFF.

Worth noting for this clone: The sample contains more than one DNA sequence encoding this CDR3. The V call is TRBV4-1, the J call TRBJ2-3, with D unresolved. This CDR3 is built from 12 residues. The V gene's germline CDR1 is MGHRA and CDR2 YSYEKL. V lost 3 bases and J lost 3, with 4 bases in between. The DNA for the CDR3 is TGCGCCAGCAGCCACCTAACAGATACGCAGTATTTT. This translates into CASSHLTDTQYF.

This chain uses TRBV6-5 with TRBJ1-5; unclear D gene. The germline V and J ends were trimmed by 7 bases and 0 bases, with 13 bases remaining between them. CDR3 length: 15 amino acids. The germline gives CDR1 MNHEY, CDR2 SVGAGI. CDR3 in amino acids: CASNRSPDSNQPQHF. CDR3 bases: TGTGCCAGCAACCGATCCCCGGATAGCAATCAGCCCCAGCATTTT.

This clone was observed a handful of times. A read error is the likely source, as a far larger clone sits one nucleotide away. Additional DNA sequences in this sample encode the identical CDR3. The chain is built from TRBV11-2 and TRBJ2-3; no reliable D call. The ends were cut back, 5 bases at V and 1 base at J, with 7 bases in the middle. Germline values: CDR1 SGHAT, CDR2 FQNNGV. The CDR3 spans 13 residues. CDR3 amino acids: CASSPPGTDTQYF. The CDR3 nucleotides read TGTGCCAGCAGCCCCCCTGGCACAGATACGCAGTATTTT.

On this clone: The same CDR3 is also encoded by other DNA sequences in this sample. The V call is TRBV18, the J call TRBJ2-6, with D tentatively TRBD1 (6 bases). The germline V gene has CDR1 KGHSH and CDR2 LQKENI. Trimming removed 1 base at V and 0 bases at J, with 7 bases between. The CDR3 runs to 16 residues. CDR3: CASSPQGGSGANVLTF. Here the CDR3 DNA reads TGTGCCAGCTCACCACAAGGGGGCTCTGGGGCCAACGTCCTGACTTTC.

As for this clone: Distinct nucleotide sequences in the sample also encode this CDR3. This chain uses TRBV19 with TRBJ2-3; the match to TRBD1 covers 8 bases. CDR3 size: 14 residues. The trim removed 6 bases at V and 6 bases at J, leaving 8 bases unmatched. Looked up from germline, CDR1 is LNHDA and CDR2 is SQIVND (reference sequence). CDR3 amino acids: CASRGQGSLDTQYF. CDR3 DNA sequence: TGTGCCAGTAGAGGACAGGGCAGCCTGGATACGCAGTATTTT.

This clone came up many times. The chain joins TRBV5-1 to TRBJ1-2; the match to TRBD1 covers 9 bases. CDR1 SGHRS and CDR2 YFSETQ come from the germline V gene. The CDR3 has 17 amino acids. V lost 5 bases, J lost 5 bases, and 16 bases stayed unmatched. In DNA, the CDR3 is TGCGCCAGCAGATCATTACAGGGGGCCCGAAGAGCTTATGGCTACACCTTC. It encodes CASRSLQGARRAYGYTF.

The chain is built from TRBV4-1 and TRBJ1-4, with D unresolved. This CDR3 region has 15 residues. Trimming cost V 4 bases and J 8 bases, with 17 bases left between them. Germline V gene sequence: CDR1 MGHRA, CDR2 YSYEKL. The DNA for the CDR3 is TGCGCCAGCAGCCCAAGAGAGAGGCGGCGAGAAAAACTGTTTTTT. Translation: CASSPRERRREKLFF.

Only a few counts were recorded for this clone. The chain is built from TRBV5-3 and TRBJ1-4; D ambiguous. TRBV5-3 is an ORF, and what it does is uncertain. Between the trimmed V and J ends, which lost 6 bases and 7 bases, there was a span of 16 bases. The CDR3 consists of 14 residues. The CDR3 region is CARKQGSPCEKLFF. In DNA, the CDR3 is TGTGCCAGAAAACAAGGGTCGCCTTGTGAAAAACTGTTTTTT.

The rearrangement uses TRBV28 and TRBJ2-7, with 7 bases fitting TRBD1. Germline V gene sequence: CDR1 MDHEN, CDR2 SYDVKM. The CDR3 loop spans 13 amino acids. After removal of 7 bases from V and 6 bases from J, the junction contained 9 bases not matched to a gene. DNA for the CDR3: TGTGCCAGCACCTTACGGGACAGAACCGAGCAGTACTTC. As protein: CASTLRDRTEQYF.

V gene TRBV19 combines with J gene TRBJ2-1; 10 bases agree with TRBD2. CDR1 is LNHDA, CDR2 SQIVND, per germline (reference sequence). The CDR3 spans 15 residues. With 7 bases clipped from V and 5 bases from J, the junction kept 8 bases outside the gene matches. The CDR3 is CASTPSGGSHNEQFF. CDR3 DNA sequence: TGTGCCAGTACTCCTAGCGGGGGCTCTCACAATGAGCAGTTCTTC.

The chain employs TRBV5-1 and TRBJ2-7; possible D gene TRBD2, 6 bases. This CDR3 region has 15 residues. Germline V CDR1 and CDR2: SGHRS, YFSETQ. V lost 3 bases to trimming and J lost 6 bases, with 19 bases between them. The CDR3 spells CASSSLSPVGGEQYF. The DNA for the CDR3 is TGCGCCAGCAGCTCTCTGTCGCCAGTCGGGGGCGAGCAGTACTTC.

The chain uses TRBV7-8 and TRBJ2-5; D unclear. Deletions cut 7 bases from V and 1 base from J, with 16 bases between. Germline values: CDR1 SGHVS, CDR2 FQNEAQ. The CDR3 has 15 amino acids. Here the CDR3 DNA reads TGTGCCAGCACCCCCCCTCGGAGATTCCAAGAGACCCAGTACTTC. Its protein product is CASTPPRRFQETQYF. The entire variable domain, with the rest obtained from reference TRBV7-8 and TRBJ2-5, is as follows: GAGVSQSPRYKVAKRGQDVALRCDPISGHVSLFWYQQALGQGPEFLTYFQNEAQLDKSGLPSDRFFAERPEGSVSTLKIQRTQQEDSAVYLCASTPPRRFQETQYFGPGTRLLVL.

The chain couples TRBV7-2 to TRBJ2-3; 10 bases align to TRBD2. CDR1 and CDR2 from the germline V gene are SGHTA and FQGNSA. After removal of 3 bases from V and 6 bases from J, the junction contained 9 bases not matched to a gene. The CDR3 length is 16 residues. Written as DNA, the CDR3 is TGTGCCAGCAGCTTTTGGTTGGCGGGACTAGCGGATACGCAGTATTTT. Protein product: CASSFWLAGLADTQYF.

This chain uses TRBV6-1 with TRBJ2-1; D unresolved. This CDR3 contains 15 residues. Per germline, CDR1 MNHNS and CDR2 SASEGT. V was pared by 2 bases and J by 7 bases, with 15 bases between. The CDR3 bases are TGTGCCAGCAGTGAAATGTCCCAGGTCCAGAATGAGCAGTTCTTC. Translation: CASSEMSQVQNEQFF.

CDR3 coding DNA: TGTGCCAGCAGCAAAGGTCGTCTAGCGGGAGGCTCGCTCTCCTACGAGCAGTACTTC. Translating gives CASSKGRLAGGSLSYEQYF. The rearrangement links TRBV21-1 to TRBJ2-7; the table names TRBD2, a call not compared with the DNA. TRBV21-1 is flagged as a pseudogene. The CDR3 is made up of 19 amino acids.

The chain couples TRBV2 to TRBJ1-4; TRBD1 matches at 11 bases. The CDR3 contains 14 residues. The V and J ends lost 6 bases and 8 bases, in that order; junction bases with no gene match: 5. Germline CDR1 reads SNHLY; CDR2 reads FYNNEI. This CDR3 is CASRKDRGREKLFF. CDR3 coding DNA: TGTGCCAGCAGAAAGGACAGGGGGCGGGAAAAACTGTTTTTT.

This clone was observed a handful of times. The chain recombines TRBV27 with TRBJ1-3; 7 bases align to TRBD1. V lost 4 bases, J lost 3 bases, and 6 bases stayed unmatched. Germline-derived CDR1 and CDR2 are MNHEY and SMNVEV (reference sequence). The CDR3 is 15 residues long. DNA for the CDR3: TGTGCCAGCAGTTACCGACAGGGTCTTGGAAACACCATATATTTT. Residues: CASSYRQGLGNTIYF.

This chain joins TRBV18 and TRBJ2-1, with 7 bases lining up with TRBD1. V lost 1 base to trimming and J lost 8 bases; unmatched junction nucleotides: 5. The CDR3 has 14 amino acids. Germline CDR1 is KGHSH and CDR2 is LQKENI. The CDR3 nucleotides are TGTGCCAGCTCACCACAGGGGGCGTCGGATGAGCAGTTCTTC. Its protein product is CASSPQGASDEQFF.

The gene calls are TRBV11-2 and TRBJ1-2; 7 bases match TRBD1. The V segment lost 6 bases and the J segment 9 bases; nucleotides outside the gene matches: 13. From germline, CDR1 is SGHAT and CDR2 FQNNGV. CDR3 size: 14 residues. The CDR3 nucleotides are TGTGCCAGCAGGGATACAGGGGTTTATAAGCGCTACACCTTC. Amino acid sequence: CASRDTGVYKRYTF.